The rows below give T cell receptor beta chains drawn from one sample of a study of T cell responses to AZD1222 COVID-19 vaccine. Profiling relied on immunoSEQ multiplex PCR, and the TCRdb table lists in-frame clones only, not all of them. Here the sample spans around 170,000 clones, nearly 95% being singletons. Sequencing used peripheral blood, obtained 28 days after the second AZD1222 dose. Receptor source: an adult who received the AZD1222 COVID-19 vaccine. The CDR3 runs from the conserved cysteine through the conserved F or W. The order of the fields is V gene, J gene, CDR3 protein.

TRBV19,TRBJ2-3,CASRGFTDTQYF
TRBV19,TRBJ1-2,CASSPGGESGGYTF
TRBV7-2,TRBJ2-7,CASSPSYEQYF
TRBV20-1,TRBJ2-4,CSARAENIQYF
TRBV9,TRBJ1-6,CASSSREVSSYNSPLHF
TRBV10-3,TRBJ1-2,CATQTGNYGYTF
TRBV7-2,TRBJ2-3,CASSQLAGGPDTQYF
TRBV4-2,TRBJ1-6,CASSARLVGVSPLHF
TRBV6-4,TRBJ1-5,CASSDSAGNQPQHF
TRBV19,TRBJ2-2,CASSRAIDTGELFF
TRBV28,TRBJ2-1,CASSPPGSGSYNEQFF
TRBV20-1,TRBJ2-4,CSARDSHIQYF
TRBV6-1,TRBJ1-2,CASSERRGTDRFSNGYTF
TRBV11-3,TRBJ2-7,CASSLDRDYEQYF
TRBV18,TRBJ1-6,CASSPRRGDNSPLHF
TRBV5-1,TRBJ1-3,CASSLAGPGPGNTIYF
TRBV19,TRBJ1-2,CASTLDTRNYGYTF
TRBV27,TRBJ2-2,CASSLSSGELFF
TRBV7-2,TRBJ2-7,CASSQGQPLRYEQYF
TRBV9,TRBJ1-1,CASSVGWQNTEAFF
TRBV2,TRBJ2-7,CASLEPTYEQYF
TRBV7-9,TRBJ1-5,CASSFSGVHNQPQHF
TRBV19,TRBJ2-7,CASSIDLTDPYEQYF
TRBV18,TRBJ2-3,CASSLRLAGDGTDTQYF
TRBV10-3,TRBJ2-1,CAISESTGANEQFF
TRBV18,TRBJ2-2,CASSPSQGASPLNTGELFF
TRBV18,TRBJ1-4,CASSPTDRDVGKLFF